The next 17 T cell receptor beta chains were all read from a single sample in a study of T cell repertoires in cytomegalovirus infection (dated 2019 in TCRdb). These reads were obtained on an Illumina HiSeq 1500. TCRdb handled the public reads itself, with Q25 trimming in fastp and clone calling in MiXCR, and kept productive beta chains. Rows with a matching CDR3 protein are joined into one entry that keeps the most common DNA and genes. For this sample there are a few hundred thousand distinct CDR3 sequences; 15% to 20% appear just once. The ten largest clonotypes hold around 12% of the sample. Source material: PBMCs. These receptors were collected from a human donor in good health (CMV status not recorded). Some clones in this sample may be carry-over from other donors' samples.

This clonotype was picked up many times. V gene TRBV7-2 combines with J gene TRBJ2-3; D unclear. The CDR3 is 13 amino acids. CDR1 and CDR2 (germline): SGHTA, FQGNSA. With 2 bases removed from V and 4 bases from J, the gap between germline ends came to 7 bases. CDR3 sequence reads: CASSLIGPDTQYF. CDR3 coding DNA: TGTGCCAGCAGCTTAATCGGTCCAGATACGCAGTATTTT.

This clonotype was recorded at least ten times. The rearrangement uses TRBV7-2 and TRBJ2-3; 14 nucleotides align to TRBD2. Looked up from germline, CDR1 is SGHTA and CDR2 is FQGNSA. The CDR3 is 18 residues long. J lost 5 bases, V lost 3 bases, and 10 bases had no gene match. CDR3 amino acids: CASSLPGLAGEGRDTQYF. The DNA of the CDR3 is TGTGCCAGCAGCTTGCCGGGACTAGCGGGGGAAGGTAGAGATACGCAGTATTTT.

This clonotype was seen only a few times. The chain is built from TRBV7-6 and TRBJ2-2; D is possibly TRBD1 or TRBD2 (6 bases each). This CDR3 spans 16 amino acids. V lost 4 bases and J lost 6, with 18 bases in between. Germline CDR1 SGHVS, CDR2 FNYEAQ. Written as DNA, the CDR3 is TGTGCCAGCAGCTCAGACGGGGGCGCCGGGGCCGGGGAGCTGTTTTTT. It yields the protein CASSSDGGAGAGELFF.

This clonotype was recorded many times. The chain uses TRBV28 and TRBJ1-2; D not resolved. V lost 1 base, J lost 5 bases, and 17 bases lay in between. The CDR3 sequence is 16 residues long. Germline assignment: CDR1 MDHEN and CDR2 SYDVKM. CDR3 region: CASSLSGDPSRYGYTF. CDR3 nucleotides: TGTGCCAGCAGTTTATCCGGAGATCCTTCCCGGTATGGCTACACCTTC.

This chain uses TRBV6-1 with TRBJ2-7, with 7 positions matching TRBD2. Trimming took 6 bases from V and 7 from J; bases not matched to a gene: 18. The germline CDR1 and CDR2 sequences are MNHNS and SASEGT. The CDR3 spans 16 residues. The CDR3 DNA sequence: TGTGCCAGCAGAGACGCTACGGGGGGTTACCCTTGGGAGCAGTACTTC. Translated, it gives CASRDATGGYPWEQYF.

Many counts were recorded for this clonotype. The V gene is TRBV7-3, the J gene TRBJ1-6; D uncertain. The CDR3 consists of 13 residues. Trimming removed 5 bases at V and 9 bases at J, with 11 bases between. Germline V lookup: CDR1 SGHTA, CDR2 FQGTGA. DNA for the CDR3: TGTGCCAGCAGCAAATCAACGGGTTCACCCCTCCACTTT. Its protein product is CASSKSTGSPLHF.

This clonotype was seen at least ten times. The chain combines TRBV7-6 with TRBJ2-3; D ambiguous. CDR1 and CDR2 from the germline V gene are SGHVS and FNYEAQ. The CDR3 sequence is 15 residues long. The V end was cut by 2 bases, the J end by 5 bases, with 14 bases between. The CDR3 sequence: CASSLLSGVKDTQYF. DNA of the CDR3: TGTGCCAGCAGCTTACTGAGTGGGGTTAAAGATACGCAGTATTTT.

This clonotype has just a few counts. V gene TRBV4-2 combines with J gene TRBJ2-2; D unclear. The CDR3 totals 14 residues. Germline V gene sequence: CDR1 LGHNA, CDR2 YNFKEQ. Deletions cut 0 bases from V and 6 bases from J, with 8 bases between. The chain's CDR3 is CASSQEAAAGELFF. In DNA, the CDR3 is TGTGCCAGCAGCCAAGAAGCCGCGGCCGGGGAGCTGTTTTTT.

This clonotype was seen more than once but under ten times. The J gene is TRBJ2-3, the V gene TRBV6-4; 8 bases align to TRBD2. This CDR3 comprises 16 residues. Germline assignment: CDR1 MRHNA and CDR2 SNTAGT. V was pared by 0 bases and J by 3 bases, with 5 bases of the junction left unmatched. CDR3 coding DNA: TGTGCCAGCAGTGACTCGAGCGGGGGAGGAACAGATACGCAGTATTTT. Its protein is CASSDSSGGGTDTQYF.

This clonotype was observed many times. This chain joins TRBV7-8 and TRBJ2-5, with a tentative D call TRBD2 (7 bases). The CDR3 sequence is 15 residues long. Germline V lookup: CDR1 SGHVS, CDR2 FQNEAQ. The V gene lost 6 bases and the J gene lost 4 bases, with 18 bases spanning the gap. CDR3 nucleotide sequence: TGTGCCAGCAGTCTCGCGGGGGCCCAAGGAGAGACCCAGTACTTC. Translating it yields CASSLAGAQGETQYF. The full variable domain, with the rest looked up from reference TRBV7-8 and TRBJ2-5, is GAGVSQSPRYKVAKRGQDVALRCDPISGHVSLFWYQQALGQGPEFLTYFQNEAQLDKSGLPSDRFFAERPEGSVSTLKIQRTQQEDSAVYLCASSLAGAQGETQYFGPGTRLLVL.

The table lists this clonotype with a few counts. The CDR3 sequence: CASSFGQGYYGYTF. In DNA form, the CDR3 reads TGTGCCAGCAGTTTCGGGCAGGGGTACTATGGCTACACCTTC. The V call is TRBV12-3 or TRBV12-4, the J call TRBJ1-2; TRBD1 is a possible D gene (6 bases). V lost 3 bases to trimming and J lost 3 bases, with 11 bases between them. The CDR3 totals 14 residues.

There are many counts of this clonotype. The chain is built from TRBV7-2 and TRBJ1-1; D is uncertain. This CDR3 is built from 15 residues. Trimming removed 2 bases from V and 9 bases from J, with 19 bases in between. Germline V lookup: CDR1 SGHTA, CDR2 FQGNSA. DNA for the CDR3: TGTGCCAGCAGCTTATTCCAGGTAGGCGAAGATAAAGCTTTCTTT. Protein: CASSLFQVGEDKAFF.

There are many counts of this clonotype. J is TRBJ2-3 and V is TRBV7-8; TRBD1 is a possible D gene (6 bases). This CDR3 is built from 13 residues. V lost 3 bases and J 5 bases, leaving 9 bases between the germline ends. CDR1 and CDR2 from the germline V gene are SGHVS and FQNEAQ. CDR3 bases: TGTGCCAGCAGCTTCAAAGGGGGAGATACGCAGTATTTT. Protein sequence: CASSFKGGDTQYF.

This clonotype came up many times. The chain links TRBV7-2 to TRBJ1-2; D remains unclear. Trimming pared 3 bases from V and 5 bases from J, leaving 13 bases between. Germline V gene sequence: CDR1 SGHTA, CDR2 FQGNSA. This CDR3 is 14 amino acids long. The CDR3 region has the DNA TGTGCCAGCAGCTTGGACGGCCCGCGGTATGGCTACACCTTC. Its protein is CASSLDGPRYGYTF.

This clonotype was recorded many times. This sequence joins TRBV4-3 and TRBJ1-6; D not certain. V was trimmed by 6 bases and J by 0 bases, leaving 12 bases between them. The germline gives CDR1 LGHNA, CDR2 YSLEER. The CDR3 has 16 amino acids. The CDR3 loop reads CASRSDVSSYNSPLHF. In DNA, the CDR3 is TGCGCCAGCAGGAGCGACGTTAGCTCCTATAATTCACCCCTCCACTTT.

This clonotype occurred once. The rearrangement joins TRBV6-6 to TRBJ1-5; the match to TRBD1 covers 8 bases. This CDR3 contains 17 residues. The germline CDR1 and CDR2 sequences are MNHNY and SVGAGI (reference sequence). Trimming removed 4 bases from V and 0 bases from J; junction bases left unmatched: 8. In nucleotides, the CDR3 is TGTGCCAGCAGTTTGGACAGGGAGTGGTATAGCAATCAGCCCCAGCATTTT. Translating gives CASSLDREWYSNQPQHF.

The rearrangement links TRBV28 to TRBJ2-7; tentatively, D is TRBD1 (5 bases). V shed 7 bases and J shed 2 bases, with 6 bases lying between them. There are 11 residues in the CDR3. Germline loops: CDR1 MDHEN, CDR2 SYDVKM. DNA for the CDR3: TGTGCCAGCATGACAGCCTACGAGCAGTACTTC. Protein product: CASMTAYEQYF.